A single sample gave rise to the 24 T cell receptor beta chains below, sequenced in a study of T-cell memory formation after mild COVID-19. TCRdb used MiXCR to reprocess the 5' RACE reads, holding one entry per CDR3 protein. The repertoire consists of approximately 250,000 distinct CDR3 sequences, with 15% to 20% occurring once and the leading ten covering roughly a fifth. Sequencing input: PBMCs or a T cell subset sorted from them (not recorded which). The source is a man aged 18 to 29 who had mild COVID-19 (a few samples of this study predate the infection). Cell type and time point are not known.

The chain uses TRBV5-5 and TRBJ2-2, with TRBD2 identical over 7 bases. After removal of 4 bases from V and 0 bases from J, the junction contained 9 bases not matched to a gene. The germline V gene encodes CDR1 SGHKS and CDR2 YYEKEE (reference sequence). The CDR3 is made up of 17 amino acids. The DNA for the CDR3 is TGTGCCAGCAGCCCGGGAGTAGCGGGTGCGAACACCGGGGAGCTGTTTTTT. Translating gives CASSPGVAGANTGELFF.

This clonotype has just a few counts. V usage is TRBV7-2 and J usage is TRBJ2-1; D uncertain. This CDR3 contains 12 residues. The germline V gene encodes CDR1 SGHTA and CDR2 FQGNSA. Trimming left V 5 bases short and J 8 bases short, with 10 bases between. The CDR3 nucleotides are TGTGCCAGCAGCCCCCCCCGGCATGAGCAGTTCTTC. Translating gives CASSPPRHEQFF.

In nucleotides, the CDR3 is TGTGCCAGCAACTCCGGGGGCGCCCAGTACTTC. Protein sequence: CASNSGGAQYF. The gene calls are TRBV7-8 and TRBJ2-5; the D call may be TRBD1 or TRBD2 (6 bases each). The CDR3 totals 11 residues. Per germline, CDR1 SGHVS and CDR2 FQNEAQ. V dropped 7 bases and J dropped 9 bases, with 12 bases sitting between them.

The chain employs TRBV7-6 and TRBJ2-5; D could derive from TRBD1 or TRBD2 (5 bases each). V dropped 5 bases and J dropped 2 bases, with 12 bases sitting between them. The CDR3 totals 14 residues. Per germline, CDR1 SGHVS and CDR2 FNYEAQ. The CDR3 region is CASSQGPLQETQYF. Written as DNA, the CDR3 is TGTGCCAGCAGCCAGGGACCTTTACAAGAGACCCAGTACTTC.

The CDR3 bases are TGTGCCAGCAGCTTAGCGTCCGTGAGGGGGCCCGCGGCTAATGAAAAACTGTTTTTT. Residues: CASSLASVRGPAANEKLFF. V gene TRBV7-9 combines with J gene TRBJ1-4, with TRBD1 matching over 7 bases. Germline-derived CDR1 and CDR2 are SEHNR and FQNEAQ (reference sequence). CDR3 length: 19 residues. V shed 0 bases and J 3 bases; nucleotides not matched to a gene: 13.

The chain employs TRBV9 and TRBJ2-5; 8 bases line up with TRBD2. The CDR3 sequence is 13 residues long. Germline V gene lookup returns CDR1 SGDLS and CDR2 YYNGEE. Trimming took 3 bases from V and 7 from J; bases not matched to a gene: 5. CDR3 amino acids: CASSGTSPGTQYF. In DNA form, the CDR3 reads TGTGCCAGCAGCGGGACTAGCCCAGGGACCCAGTACTTC.

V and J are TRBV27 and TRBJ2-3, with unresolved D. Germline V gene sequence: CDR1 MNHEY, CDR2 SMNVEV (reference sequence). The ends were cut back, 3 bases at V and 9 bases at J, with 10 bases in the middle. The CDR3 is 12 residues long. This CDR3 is CASSFTLGTQYF. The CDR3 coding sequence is TGTGCCAGCAGTTTTACCCTGGGGACGCAGTATTTT.

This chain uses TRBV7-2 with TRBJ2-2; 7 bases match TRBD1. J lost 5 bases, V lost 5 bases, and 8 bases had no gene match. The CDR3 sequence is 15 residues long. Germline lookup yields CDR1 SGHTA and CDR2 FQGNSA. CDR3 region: CASSTRQGRTGELFF. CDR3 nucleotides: TGTGCCAGCAGCACCAGACAGGGAAGAACCGGGGAGCTGTTTTTT. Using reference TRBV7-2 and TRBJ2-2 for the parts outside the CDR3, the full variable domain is GAGVSQSPSNKVTEKGKDVELRCDPISGHTALYWYRQSLGQGLEFLIYFQGNSAPDKSGLPSDRFSAERTGGSVSTLTIQRTQQEDSAVYLCASSTRQGRTGELFFGEGSRLTVL.

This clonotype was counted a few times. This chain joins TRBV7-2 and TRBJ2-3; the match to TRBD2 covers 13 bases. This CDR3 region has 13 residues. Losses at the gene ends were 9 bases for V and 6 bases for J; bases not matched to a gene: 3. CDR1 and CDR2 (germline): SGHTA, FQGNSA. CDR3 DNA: TGTGCCAGTGGACTAGCGGGGGTGGATACGCAGTATTTT. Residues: CASGLAGVDTQYF.

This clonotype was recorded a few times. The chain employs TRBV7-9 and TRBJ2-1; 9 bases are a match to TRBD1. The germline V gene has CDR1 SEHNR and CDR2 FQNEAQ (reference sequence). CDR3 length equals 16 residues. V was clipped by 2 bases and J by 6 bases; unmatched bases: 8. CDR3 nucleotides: TGTGCCAGCAGCTTAATCCCCTTGGGACAGGGCAATGAGCAGTTCTTC. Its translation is CASSLIPLGQGNEQFF.

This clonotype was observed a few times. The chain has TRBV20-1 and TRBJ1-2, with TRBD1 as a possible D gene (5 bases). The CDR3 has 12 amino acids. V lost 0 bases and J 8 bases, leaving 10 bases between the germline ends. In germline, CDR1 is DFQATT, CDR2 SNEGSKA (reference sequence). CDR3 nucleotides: TGCAGTGCTAGAGATATGGAGGGGGGCTACACCTTC. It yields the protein CSARDMEGGYTF.

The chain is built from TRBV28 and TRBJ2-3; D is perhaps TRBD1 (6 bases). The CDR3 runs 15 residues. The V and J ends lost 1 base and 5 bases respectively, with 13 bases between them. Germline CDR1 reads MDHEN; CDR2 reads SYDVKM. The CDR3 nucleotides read TGTGCCAGCAGTTTATACCCAGGACAGATAGATACGCAGTATTTT. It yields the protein CASSLYPGQIDTQYF.

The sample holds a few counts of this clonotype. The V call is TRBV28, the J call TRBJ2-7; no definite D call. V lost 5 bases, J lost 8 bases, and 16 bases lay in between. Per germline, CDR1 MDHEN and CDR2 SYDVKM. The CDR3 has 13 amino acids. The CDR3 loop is CASSLSGAPQQYV. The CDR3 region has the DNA TGTGCCAGCAGTCTATCAGGTGCCCCTCAGCAGTACGTC.

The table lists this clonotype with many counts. CDR3 in amino acids: CASSSRPSRLNTGELFF. The CDR3 bases are TGTGCCAGCAGTTCCCGCCCATCTAGACTGAACACCGGGGAGCTGTTTTTT. The chain uses TRBV6-2 or TRBV6-3 and TRBJ2-2; D not certain. V gave up 4 bases and J gave up 1 base, with 16 bases separating them. CDR1 MNHEY and CDR2 SVGEGT come from the germline V gene. This CDR3 contains 17 residues.

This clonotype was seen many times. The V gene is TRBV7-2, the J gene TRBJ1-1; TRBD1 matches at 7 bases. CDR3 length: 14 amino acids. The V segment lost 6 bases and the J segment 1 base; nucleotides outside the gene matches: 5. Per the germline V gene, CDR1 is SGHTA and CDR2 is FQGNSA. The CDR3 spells CASSRGGGNTEAFF. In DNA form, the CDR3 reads TGTGCCAGCAGTCGAGGGGGCGGGAACACTGAAGCTTTCTTT.

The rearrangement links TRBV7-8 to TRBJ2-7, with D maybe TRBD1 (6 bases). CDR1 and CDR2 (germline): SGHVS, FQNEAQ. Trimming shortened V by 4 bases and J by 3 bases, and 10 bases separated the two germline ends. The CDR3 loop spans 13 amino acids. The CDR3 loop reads CASSSADSYEQYV. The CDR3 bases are TGTGCCAGCAGCTCCGCGGACAGCTACGAGCAGTACGTC.

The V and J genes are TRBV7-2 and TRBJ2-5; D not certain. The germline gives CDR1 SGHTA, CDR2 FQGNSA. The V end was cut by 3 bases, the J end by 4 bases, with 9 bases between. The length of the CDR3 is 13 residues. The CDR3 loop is CASSFGERETQYF. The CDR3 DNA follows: TGTGCCAGCAGCTTTGGGGAAAGAGAGACCCAGTACTTC.

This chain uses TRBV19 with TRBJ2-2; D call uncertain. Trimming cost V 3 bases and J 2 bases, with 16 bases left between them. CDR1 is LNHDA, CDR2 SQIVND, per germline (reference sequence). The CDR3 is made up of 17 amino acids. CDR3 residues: CASSIRLVVFNTGELFF. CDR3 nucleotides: TGTGCCAGTAGTATCCGCTTAGTCGTCTTCAACACCGGGGAGCTGTTTTTT.

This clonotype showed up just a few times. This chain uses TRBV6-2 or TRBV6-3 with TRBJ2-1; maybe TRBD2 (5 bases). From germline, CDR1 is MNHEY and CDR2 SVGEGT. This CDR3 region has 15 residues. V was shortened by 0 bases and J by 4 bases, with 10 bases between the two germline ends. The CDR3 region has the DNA TGTGCCAGCAGTTACTCGTACGGGGAATACAATGAGCAGTTCTTC. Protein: CASSYSYGEYNEQFF.

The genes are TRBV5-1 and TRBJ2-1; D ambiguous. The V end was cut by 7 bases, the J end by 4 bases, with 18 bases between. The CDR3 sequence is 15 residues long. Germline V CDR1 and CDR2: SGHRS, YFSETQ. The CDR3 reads CASGSLGFEYNEQFF. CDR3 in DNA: TGCGCCAGCGGCTCGTTGGGATTTGAATACAATGAGCAGTTCTTC.

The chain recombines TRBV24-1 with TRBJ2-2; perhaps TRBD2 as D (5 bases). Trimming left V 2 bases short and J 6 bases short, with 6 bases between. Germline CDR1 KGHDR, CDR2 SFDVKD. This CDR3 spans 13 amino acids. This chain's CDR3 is CATSDSGSGELFF. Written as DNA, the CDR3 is TGTGCCACCAGTGATTCGGGGTCCGGGGAGCTGTTTTTT.

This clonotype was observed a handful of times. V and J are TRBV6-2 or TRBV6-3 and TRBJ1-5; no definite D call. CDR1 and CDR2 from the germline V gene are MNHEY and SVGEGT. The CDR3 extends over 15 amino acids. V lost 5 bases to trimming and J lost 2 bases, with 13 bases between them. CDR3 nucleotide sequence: TGTGCCAGCAGTCCCTCGGGGAAGGGCAATCAGCCCCAGCATTTT. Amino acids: CASSPSGKGNQPQHF.

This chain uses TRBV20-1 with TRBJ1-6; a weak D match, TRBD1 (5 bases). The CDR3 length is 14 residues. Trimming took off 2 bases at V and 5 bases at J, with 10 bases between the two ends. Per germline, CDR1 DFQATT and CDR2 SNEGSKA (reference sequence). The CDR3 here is CSARSGANNSPLHF. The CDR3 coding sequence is TGCAGTGCTAGATCCGGGGCTAATAATTCACCCCTCCACTTT.

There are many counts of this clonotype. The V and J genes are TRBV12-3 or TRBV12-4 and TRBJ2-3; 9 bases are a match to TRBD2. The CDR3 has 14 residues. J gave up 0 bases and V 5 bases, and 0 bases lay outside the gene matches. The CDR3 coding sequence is TGTGCCAGCAGTAGCGGGGGGAGCACAGATACGCAGTATTTT. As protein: CASSSGGSTDTQYF.